The rows below give T cell receptor beta chains drawn from one sample of a study of response to subunit inactivated influenza vaccine. TCRdb independently ran MiXCR on the RT-PCR reads; one entry per CDR3 protein. Among hundreds of thousands of distinct CDR3 sequences listed, roughly 12% were seen once. The input for sequencing was PBMCs from blood, taken on the day of vaccination. The source of these receptors is a middle-aged man who received an inactivated influenza vaccine. CDR3s include the opening cysteine and the closing phenylalanine or tryptophan. A D gene is named only where the DNA matches it firmly. A row's size may be missing; if present it is once, few, many or a size class.

D	size	V	J	DNA	CDR3
TRBD1	NA	TRBV28	TRBJ2-5	TGTGCCAGCAGAACAAGACAGGGGGCGACCCAAGAGACCCAGTACTTC	CASRTRQGATQETQYF
NA	NA	TRBV12-3/TRBV12-4	TRBJ1-5	TGTGCCAGCAGTTGGGAGGTCAATCAGCCCCAGCATTTT	CASSWEVNQPQHF
TRBD1	many	TRBV20-1	TRBJ1-4	TGCAGTGTGAGGGGGCCCAATGAAAAACTGTTTTTT	CSVRGPNEKLFF
NA	NA	TRBV25-1	TRBJ1-1	TGTGCCAGCAGAGGGGTTGGCGCTTTCTTT	CASRGVGAFF
TRBD1	NA	TRBV20-1	TRBJ2-4	TGCAGTGCGACAGGGGACGCCAAAAACATTCAGTACTTC	CSATGDAKNIQYF
NA	few	TRBV30	TRBJ1-2	TGTGCCTGGAGCCCCGGAGAGCAACAAAATAACTATGGCTACACCTTC	CAWSPGEQQNNYGYTF
NA	NA	TRBV12-3/TRBV12-4	TRBJ2-7	TGTGCCAGCAGGGGAGGCGGGGGCTACTACGAGCAGTACTTC	CASRGGGGYYEQYF
TRBD1	few	TRBV7-9	TRBJ1-1	TGTGCCAGCACCCTACAAGGGGGCCTGAACACTGAAGCTTTCTTT	CASTLQGGLNTEAFF
NA	NA	TRBV29-1	TRBJ2-3	TGCAGCGCCGGGGAAGATACGCAGTATTTT	CSAGEDTQYF
NA	few	TRBV12-3/TRBV12-4	TRBJ2-5	TGTGCCAGCAGTTTAGCCTCCCAAGGGACCCAGTACTTC	CASSLASQGTQYF
NA	NA	TRBV6-5	TRBJ1-5	TGTGCCAGCAGTTACTCGATTTATCAGCCCCAGCATTTT	CASSYSIYQPQHF
NA	NA	TRBV20-1	TRBJ1-4	TGCAGTGCTATCTCCACGGGAAATGAAAAACTGTTTTTT	CSAISTGNEKLFF
NA	NA	TRBV20-1	TRBJ2-5	TGCAGTGCTAGAGATGGCGGCAGGCGCCTATTCCGCCAAGAGACCCAGTACTTC	CSARDGGRRLFRQETQYF
NA	NA	TRBV7-9	TRBJ1-4	TGTGCCAGCACCCTTACCGGTAGTACGGAAAAACTGTTTTTT	CASTLTGSTEKLFF
TRBD2	NA	TRBV4-3	TRBJ2-1	TGCGCCAGCAGCCAAGGCTTGGGCGGGAGGGAGGACAATGAGCAGTTCTTC	CASSQGLGGREDNEQFF
NA	NA	TRBV7-2	TRBJ2-5	TGTGCCAGCAGCTTAGAACAGAAGACCCAGTACTTC	CASSLEQKTQYF
NA	few	TRBV15	TRBJ1-1	TGTGCCACCAGCAGAGAAAAGGGCACAGGGAACACTGAAGCTTTCTTT	CATSREKGTGNTEAFF
NA	NA	TRBV12-3/TRBV12-4	TRBJ1-4	TGTGCCAGCAACAATTTCGGCCCCGGGACTGGTGAAAAACTGTTTTTT	CASNNFGPGTGEKLFF
NA	NA	TRBV10-3	TRBJ2-7	TGTGCCATCAGTGACATCTACGAGCAGTACTTC	CAISDIYEQYF
TRBD2	NA	TRBV7-2	TRBJ2-3	TGTGCCAGCAGGGTTACTAGCGGGGGAGCTACGCAGTATTTT	CASRVTSGGATQYF
TRBD2	few	TRBV5-1	TRBJ2-1	TGCGCCAGCAGCTTAGACAGGACTAGCGGGAGGTCCGCCGTGGGTGAGCAGTTCTTC	CASSLDRTSGRSAVGEQFF
NA	NA	TRBV10-3	TRBJ2-3	TGTGCCATCAGTGGGGACGCTACAGATACGCAGTATTTT	CAISGDATDTQYF